These 24 T cell receptor beta chains share one sample of origin, sequenced in a study of blood T cell repertoires in COVID-19. Profiling relied on immunoSEQ multiplex PCR, and the TCRdb table lists in-frame clones only, not all of them. The table lists approximately 30,000 clones, 85% to 90% of them singletons. Sequencing used peripheral blood. These receptors all come from a human donor in a cohort sampled during active COVID-19.

This clone was picked up one time. The CDR3 coding sequence is TGTGCCAGCAGCCCCGGGACTAGCGGGAGCCGTCAGTACTTC. It codes for CASSPGTSGSRQYF. The genes are TRBV7-3 and TRBJ2-7; 14 bases are a match to TRBD2. The CDR3 loop spans 14 amino acids. J lost 10 bases, V lost 5 bases, and 7 bases had no gene match. Germline CDR1 SGHTA, CDR2 FQGTGA.

The chain links TRBV19 to TRBJ2-2, with 12 bases that match TRBD2. CDR3 length: 16 residues. V lost 5 bases, J lost 6 bases, and 7 bases stayed unmatched. Germline assignment: CDR1 LNHDA and CDR2 SQIVND (reference sequence). Here the CDR3 DNA reads TGTGCCAGTAGTCAACAACTAGCGGGGGGCGCCGGGGAGCTGTTTTTT. Encoded protein: CASSQQLAGGAGELFF.

This chain joins TRBV5-4 and TRBJ2-7; TRBD1 matches 10 bases. J lost 3 bases, V lost 5 bases, and 2 bases had no gene match. This CDR3 region has 13 residues. Germline V lookup: CDR1 SGHNT, CDR2 YYREEE (reference sequence). This CDR3 reads CASRRDRGYEQYF. CDR3 in DNA: TGTGCCAGCAGGAGGGACAGGGGCTACGAGCAGTACTTC.

The rearrangement uses TRBV24-1 and TRBJ2-3, with 8 bases matching TRBD2. CDR3 length equals 14 residues. The germline gives CDR1 KGHDR, CDR2 SFDVKD. Trimming removed 8 bases from V and 5 bases from J; junction bases left unmatched: 8. The chain's CDR3 is CATTTGGGKDTQYF. CDR3 in DNA: TGTGCCACCACCACGGGAGGGGGAAAAGATACGCAGTATTTT.

The chain couples TRBV3-1 (or the pseudogene TRBV3-2) to TRBJ1-3, with D hard to call. Germline values: CDR1 LGHDT, CDR2 YNNKEL (reference sequence). Trimming took off 1 base at V and 2 bases at J, with 15 bases between the two ends. The CDR3 sequence is 17 residues long. The CDR3 DNA reads as TGTGCCAGCAGCCAAGGGCACCTGTCTCCAACTGGAAACACCATATATTTT. Protein: CASSQGHLSPTGNTIYF.

The chain employs TRBV4-3 and TRBJ2-2; 8 bases line up with TRBD1. J lost 0 bases, V lost 2 bases, and 11 bases had no gene match. There are 19 residues in the CDR3. Germline CDR1 LGHNA, CDR2 YSLEER. The CDR3 DNA sequence: TGCGCCAGCAGCCAATCCACGGTGGCAGGGGGCGCGAACACCGGGGAGCTGTTTTTT. Encoded protein: CASSQSTVAGGANTGELFF.

This CDR3 reads CASSLFTGYNEQFF. The CDR3 nucleotides are TGTGCCAGCAGCTTGTTTACCGGTTACAATGAGCAGTTCTTC. The J gene is TRBJ2-1, the V gene TRBV5-6, with no clear D. Deletions cut 1 base from V and 4 bases from J, with 9 bases between. This CDR3 is 14 amino acids long. Germline V lookup: CDR1 SGHDT, CDR2 YYEEEE.

The rearrangement links TRBV3-1 (or the pseudogene TRBV3-2) to TRBJ2-5, with D maybe TRBD1 (6 bases). Trimming stripped 0 bases from V and 0 bases from J, with 11 bases between. Germline V CDR1 and CDR2: LGHDT, YNNKEL (reference sequence). CDR3 length: 16 residues. CDR3 DNA: TGTGCCAGCAGCCAAGATGACAGGACGTACCAAGAGACCCAGTACTTC. This sequence encodes CASSQDDRTYQETQYF.

The V and J genes are TRBV5-1 and TRBJ2-2; TRBD2 matches at 7 bases. Germline CDR1 reads SGHRS; CDR2 reads YFSETQ. V lost 6 bases and J lost 4; bases outside the gene matches: 6. This CDR3 spans 14 amino acids. The CDR3 loop reads CASTPWGGTGELFF. The CDR3, as DNA: TGCGCCAGCACCCCATGGGGGGGCACCGGGGAGCTGTTTTTT.

The chain uses TRBV4-2 and TRBJ2-1; a weak D match, TRBD2 (6 bases). Germline V gene sequence: CDR1 LGHNA, CDR2 YNFKEQ. The germline V and J ends were trimmed by 3 bases and 6 bases, with 15 bases remaining between them. This CDR3 spans 15 amino acids. The CDR3 sequence is CASSQTSVAGNEQFF. CDR3 bases: TGTGCCAGCAGCCAGACTAGTGTCGCGGGCAATGAGCAGTTCTTC.

The V call is TRBV3-1 (or the pseudogene TRBV3-2), the J call TRBJ2-4; perhaps TRBD2 as D (6 bases). V lost 0 bases, J lost 1 base, and 7 bases lay in between. Germline CDR1 reads LGHDT; CDR2 reads YNNKEL (reference sequence). The CDR3 consists of 15 residues. CDR3: CASSQEGGAKNIQYF. The CDR3 coding sequence is TGTGCCAGCAGCCAAGAGGGGGGTGCCAAAAACATTCAGTACTTC.

This chain connects TRBV30 to TRBJ2-6; no reliable D call. The CDR3 is 14 residues long. Germline V CDR1 and CDR2: GTSNPN, SVGIG (reference sequence). Trimming took 1 base from V and 2 from J, leaving 6 bases between them. CDR3 coding DNA: TGTGCCTGGAGTGGAGTAGCTGGGGCCAACGTCCTGACTTTC. Its translation: CAWSGVAGANVLTF.

This chain joins TRBV6-1 and TRBJ1-1; D gene uncertain. V dropped 2 bases and J dropped 1 base, with 8 bases sitting between them. Per the germline V gene, CDR1 is MNHNS and CDR2 is SASEGT. The CDR3 is made up of 14 amino acids. CDR3 sequence: CASSEPGRNTEAFF. DNA for the CDR3: TGTGCCAGCAGTGAACCGGGGAGGAACACTGAAGCTTTCTTT.

This sequence joins TRBV28 and TRBJ2-5, with 10 bases identical to TRBD2. V trimming: 8 bases; J trimming: 1 base; junction bases outside the gene matches: 1. CDR3 length: 13 residues. Per germline, CDR1 MDHEN and CDR2 SYDVKM. This chain's CDR3 is CASRTSGQETQYF. DNA for the CDR3: TGTGCCAGCCGGACTAGCGGCCAAGAGACCCAGTACTTC.

This clone is categorized as medium-sized. The chain uses TRBV3-1 (or the pseudogene TRBV3-2) and TRBJ1-2; D not certain. V lost 1 base to trimming and J lost 8 bases, with 8 bases between them. The CDR3 length is 12 residues. Looked up from germline, CDR1 is LGHDT and CDR2 is YNNKEL (reference sequence). CDR3 residues: CASSQGPEGYTF. CDR3 DNA: TGTGCCAGCAGCCAAGGTCCGGAGGGCTACACCTTC.

The chain couples TRBV7-2 to TRBJ2-4; D might be TRBD1 (5 bases). Trimming stripped 4 bases from V and 8 bases from J, with 9 bases between. Germline V lookup: CDR1 SGHTA, CDR2 FQGNSA. The CDR3 is 12 amino acids. Here the CDR3 reads CASSSDSHIQYF. Here the CDR3 DNA reads TGTGCCAGCAGCTCAGACAGTCACATTCAGTACTTC.

This chain joins TRBV11-2 and TRBJ2-7; 7 nucleotides line up with TRBD1. Trimming at V came to 5 bases and at J to 0 bases, leaving 16 bases not matched to a gene. CDR1 is SGHAT and CDR2 is FQNNGV in the germline V gene. This CDR3 comprises 18 residues. CDR3 residues: CASSPGTVAPRSSYEQYF. The CDR3, as DNA: TGTGCCAGCAGCCCCGGGACAGTAGCACCTCGGAGCTCCTACGAGCAGTACTTC. Full variable domain (outside the CDR3, taken from reference TRBV11-2 and TRBJ2-7): EAGVAQSPRYKIIEKRQSVAFWCNPISGHATLYWYQQILGQGPKLLIQFQNNGVVDDSQLPKDRFSAERLKGVDSTLKIQPAKLEDSAVYLCASSPGTVAPRSSYEQYFGPGTRLTVT.

This rearrangement joins TRBV2 to TRBJ1-1; TRBD1 aligns across 7 bases. Germline V CDR1 and CDR2: SNHLY, FYNNEI. The CDR3 is made up of 14 amino acids. With V trimmed by 6 bases and J by 2 bases, 6 bases remained unmatched. CDR3 region: CASRAGTANTEAFF. CDR3 in DNA: TGTGCCAGCAGGGCCGGGACAGCTAACACTGAAGCTTTCTTT. Drawing the rest from reference TRBV2 and TRBJ1-1, the complete variable domain is EPEVTQTPSHQVTQMGQEVILRCVPISNHLYFYWYRQILGQKVEFLVSFYNNEISEKSEIFDDQFSVERPDGSNFTLKIRSTKLEDSAMYFCASRAGTANTEAFFGQGTRLTVV.

V and J are TRBV6-5 and TRBJ2-1; 9 positions match TRBD2. Trimming cost V 10 bases and J 4 bases; bases outside gene matches: 5. Germline V gene data show CDR1 as MNHEY and CDR2 as SVGAGI. The CDR3 consists of 13 residues. CDR3 sequence: CATALAGYNEQFF. The CDR3 DNA is TGTGCCACCGCCCTAGCGGGGTACAATGAGCAGTTCTTC.

This chain uses TRBV2 with TRBJ2-1, with 14 bases identical to TRBD2. The CDR3 is 15 residues long. The trim removed 8 bases at V and 5 bases at J, leaving 5 bases unmatched. Germline CDR1 SNHLY, CDR2 FYNNEI. CDR3 in DNA: TGTGCCAGCGGGCCGACTAGCGGGGGGGACAATGAGCAGTTCTTC. This translates into CASGPTSGGDNEQFF.

The V call is TRBV6-5, the J call TRBJ1-6; perhaps TRBD1 as D (5 bases). The germline V gene encodes CDR1 MNHEY and CDR2 SVGAGI. CDR3 length: 13 residues. V lost 10 bases and J 11 bases, leaving 18 bases between the germline ends. The CDR3 nucleotides are TGTGCCACGGGGGTCGGAAAGACAGCACCCCTCCACTTT. Translated: CATGVGKTAPLHF.

J is TRBJ2-1 and V is TRBV10-3; 7 bases match TRBD1. The CDR3 is 13 residues long. The germline V gene encodes CDR1 ENHRY and CDR2 SYGVKD. After removal of 11 bases from V and 4 bases from J, the junction contained 8 bases not matched to a gene. CDR3 sequence (DNA): TGTGCCGCCACCGGGACAGCATACAATGAGCAGTTCTTC. Protein product: CAATGTAYNEQFF.

This chain uses TRBV11-2 with TRBJ2-3; 7 bases map to TRBD2. With V trimmed by 1 base and J by 6 bases, 10 bases remained unmatched. CDR3 size: 16 residues. The germline gives CDR1 SGHAT, CDR2 FQNNGV. The CDR3, as DNA: TGTGCCAGCAGCTTAGGGTACGGGGGGAGTGCGGATACGCAGTATTTT. It is translated as CASSLGYGGSADTQYF.

The chain joins TRBV18 to TRBJ1-1; TRBD1 matches at 10 bases. V was clipped by 2 bases and J by 5 bases; unmatched bases: 5. The CDR3 is made up of 15 amino acids. Germline V gene lookup returns CDR1 KGHSH and CDR2 LQKENI. CDR3 DNA: TGTGCCAGCTCACCAACCGGGACAGGGGTTACTGAAGCTTTCTTT. Translation: CASSPTGTGVTEAFF.